This TCR beta chain was retrieved from a study of blood T cell repertoires in COVID-19. As for the study in general: From T cells, B-cell-depleted T cells, or PBMCs came the material, which was cDNA or gDNA.

This clone was picked up a small number of times. This CDR3 region has 14 residues. V lost 0 bases and J lost 8, with 14 bases in between. CDR1 SGDLS and CDR2 YYNGEE come from the germline V gene. The assay was immunoSEQ multiplex PCR, and TCRdb's table has in-frame clones only and misses some. The sample has about 200,000 clones; around nine tenths are singletons. Material: peripheral blood. The receptor comes from a man between 40 and 49 years old with acute or convalescent COVID-19. The chain links TRBV9 to TRBJ1-2; D remains ambiguous. The CDR3 is CASSVDSVIGGYTF. The CDR3 DNA follows: TGTGCCAGCAGCGTAGATTCCGTTATCGGGGGCTACACCTTC.